A selection of T cell receptor beta chains follows, all from one sample in a study of breast tumors, draining lymph nodes, adjacent tissues. A single record per CDR3 protein comes from TCRdb applying MiXCR to the multiplex PCR reads. The sample lists approximately 200,000 distinct CDR3 sequences; roughly 31% were seen once. What was sequenced was axillary lymph node tissue. The receptors here all came from a female donor with breast cancer. Some clones in this sample may be carry-over from other donors' samples. The CDR3 runs from the conserved cysteine through the conserved F or W. D genes are given only for firm matches. For some rows the clone size is stated as once, few or many, or as a class when expanded; others skip it.

J gene	V gene	clone size	D gene	CDR3 protein	CDR3 DNA
TRBJ2-3	TRBV19	many	.	CASNVGLNTDTQYF	TGTGCCAGTAACGTAGGGTTGAATACAGATACGCAGTATTTT
TRBJ2-1	TRBV20-1	many	TRBD2	CSASSASGMSSYNEQFF	TGCAGTGCCTCTTCAGCTAGCGGGATGAGCTCCTACAATGAGCAGTTCTTC
TRBJ2-3	TRBV6-7	.	.	CASSYSSRRKGIAARGSDTQYF	TGTGCCAGCAGTTACTCGTCCCGCAGAAAGGGGATTGCCGCTCGAGGGTCAGATACGCAGTATTTT
TRBJ2-7	TRBV6-1	many	.	CASSEGVGYYEQYF	TGTGCCAGCAGTGAAGGGGTGGGCTACTACGAGCAGTACTTC
TRBJ1-2	TRBV15	many	.	CATSRGRGVLGGYTF	TGTGCCACCAGCAGAGGGAGGGGAGTTCTCGGTGGCTACACCTTC
TRBJ1-5	TRBV29-1	many	.	CSVEGGAGVYQPQHF	TGCAGCGTTGAAGGGGGGGCGGGAGTCTATCAGCCCCAGCATTTT
TRBJ1-5	TRBV7-2	.	.	CASSLFGIGNQPQHF	TGTGCCAGCAGCTTATTTGGGATTGGCAATCAGCCCCAGCATTTT
TRBJ2-1	TRBV15	many	TRBD2	CATSRDPPFLAGGHNEQFF	TGTGCCACCAGCAGAGATCCTCCCTTCCTAGCGGGAGGGCACAATGAGCAGTTCTTC
TRBJ1-1	TRBV5-1	.	.	CASSAGPLGNTEAFF	TGCGCCAGCAGCGCCGGGCCCCTGGGGAACACTGAAGCTTTCTTT
TRBJ2-1	TRBV5-1	many	TRBD2	CASSLVSLAAGGFREQFF	TGCGCCAGCAGCTTGGTATCCCTAGCAGCGGGGGGTTTTCGGGAGCAGTTCTTC
TRBJ2-7	TRBV12-3/TRBV12-4	many	TRBD2	CASSFGPSGINEQYF	TGTGCCAGCAGTTTTGGGCCTAGCGGGATCAACGAGCAGTACTTC
TRBJ2-7	TRBV5-1	.	TRBD1	CASSFGQGLYERYF	TGCGCCAGCAGCTTTGGACAGGGGCTATACGAGCGGTACTTC
TRBJ1-2	TRBV7-9	many	TRBD1	CASSLTGGDYYGYTF	TGTGCCAGCAGCTTGACAGGGGGGGACTACTATGGCTACACCTTC
TRBJ2-7	TRBV11-2	many	TRBD2	CASSQGTSVAYEQYF	TGTGCCAGCAGCCAAGGGACTAGCGTCGCCTACGAGCAGTACTTC
TRBJ1-1	TRBV20-1	.	TRBD1	CSAGQGSMNTEAFF	TGCAGTGCTGGACAGGGCTCGATGAACACTGAAGCTTTCTTT
TRBJ2-2	TRBV20-1	many	TRBD2	CSAVGAGGPTGELFF	TGCAGTGCCGTCGGGGCGGGAGGGCCCACCGGGGAGCTGTTTTTT
TRBJ1-5	TRBV19	.	.	CASSKLAGGQPQHF	TGTGCCAGTAGTAAGTTAGCGGGAGGGCAGCCCCAGCATTTT
TRBJ1-1	TRBV9	.	.	CASSVVLGTEAFF	TGTGCCAGCAGCGTAGTTCTGGGCACTGAAGCTTTCTTT
TRBJ2-5	TRBV20-1	.	.	CSATPGRETQYF	TGCAGTGCAACCCCGGGACGGGAGACCCAGTACTTC
TRBJ2-5	TRBV10-3	many	.	CAISERGDQETQYF	TGTGCCATCAGTGAGAGGGGGGACCAAGAGACCCAGTACTTC
TRBJ1-5	TRBV20-1	many	.	CSARASSNQPQHF	TGCAGTGCTAGAGCCTCTAGCAATCAGCCCCAGCATTTT
TRBJ1-1	TRBV20-1	.	.	CSASRPQGAFF	TGCAGTGCTAGTCGGCCCCAAGGCGCTTTCTTT
TRBJ2-7	TRBV28	.	.	CASSFRVDPYEQYF	TGTGCCAGCAGTTTTCGAGTCGATCCCTACGAGCAGTACTTC
TRBJ2-3	TRBV27	many	.	CASSLLGDTQYF	TGTGCCAGCAGTCTCCTGGGGGATACGCAGTATTTT
TRBJ2-3	TRBV4-2	many	TRBD2	CASKRTSGSTDTQYF	TGTGCCAGCAAAAGAACTAGCGGGAGCACAGATACGCAGTATTTT
TRBJ2-1	TRBV6-1	.	TRBD2	CAGGTKTLEQFF	TGTGCCGGGGGGACTAAAACCTTGGAGCAGTTCTTC
TRBJ1-3	TRBV2	many	.	CASRLRGGSGNTIYF	TGTGCCAGCAGACTCCGGGGGGGATCTGGAAACACCATATATTTT
TRBJ2-1	TRBV20-1	.	TRBD2	CSARGVARDTARGTSGRAHEQFF	TGCAGTGCTAGAGGAGTCGCCCGGGACACGGCCAGGGGGACTAGCGGGAGGGCCCATGAGCAGTTCTTC
TRBJ1-1	TRBV3-1	.	.	CASSPRYEGRTFF	TGTGCCAGCAGCCCCCGATACGAGGGCCGGACTTTCTTT
TRBJ1-4	TRBV18	many	.	CASSSLGTTNEKLFF	TGTGCCAGCTCTTCCTTGGGAACAACTAATGAAAAACTGTTTTTT
TRBJ1-1	TRBV7-9	once	TRBD1	CASSSPQGRNTEAFF	TGTGCCAGCAGCTCCCCACAGGGGAGGAACACTGAAGCTTTCTTT
TRBJ1-3	TRBV6-5	.	.	CASKRGRSLSGNTIYF	TGTGCCAGCAAACGGGGGCGAAGCTTGTCTGGAAACACCATATATTTT
TRBJ1-6	TRBV11-2	many	TRBD1	CASSLDPGQGNSPLHF	TGTGCCAGCAGCTTAGATCCGGGACAGGGGAATTCACCCCTCCACTTT
TRBJ1-5	TRBV6-6	many	.	CASSFTQGGGNQPQHF	TGTGCCAGCAGTTTCACCCAGGGTGGCGGCAATCAGCCCCAGCATTTT
TRBJ2-5	TRBV2	.	TRBD2	CASMAGLAGVKGETQYF	TGTGCCAGCATGGCTGGGCTAGCGGGGGTCAAAGGGGAGACCCAGTACTTC
TRBJ1-4	TRBV19	.	.	CASSIGQGLANEKLFF	TGTGCCAGTAGTATAGGTCAGGGACTAGCCAATGAAAAACTGTTTTTT
TRBJ1-2	TRBV10-3	few	TRBD1	CAISEGQGLSGNTF	TGTGCCATCAGTGAGGGACAGGGGCTCTCTGGAAACACCTTC
TRBJ2-3	TRBV29-1	many	TRBD2	CSVVSAGDGDTQYF	TGCAGCGTTGTATCAGCGGGAGACGGAGATACGCAGTATTTT
TRBJ1-4	TRBV11-2	many	.	CASSPMRSNEKLFF	TGTGCCAGCAGTCCCATGAGATCCAATGAAAAACTGTTTTTT
TRBJ2-7	TRBV11-2	many	TRBD2	CASSELAGLYEQYF	TGTGCCAGCAGTGAACTAGCGGGCCTATACGAGCAGTACTTC
TRBJ1-3	TRBV20-1	.	.	CSASTQAISAITIYF	TGCAGTGCTAGTACCCAGGCGATCTCTGCAATCACCATATATTTT